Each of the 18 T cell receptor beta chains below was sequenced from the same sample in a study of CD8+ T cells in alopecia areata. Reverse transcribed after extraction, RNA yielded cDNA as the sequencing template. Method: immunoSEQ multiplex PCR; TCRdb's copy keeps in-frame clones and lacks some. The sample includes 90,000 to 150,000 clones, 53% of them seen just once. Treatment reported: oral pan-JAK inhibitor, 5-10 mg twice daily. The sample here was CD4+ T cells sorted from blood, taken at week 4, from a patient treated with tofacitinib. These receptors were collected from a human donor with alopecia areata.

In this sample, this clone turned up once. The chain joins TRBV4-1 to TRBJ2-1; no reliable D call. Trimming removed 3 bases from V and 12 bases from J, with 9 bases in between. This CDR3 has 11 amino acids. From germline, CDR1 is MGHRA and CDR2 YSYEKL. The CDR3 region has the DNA TGCGCCAGCAGCCAGGATTTGGGGCAGTTCTTC. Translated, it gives CASSQDLGQFF.

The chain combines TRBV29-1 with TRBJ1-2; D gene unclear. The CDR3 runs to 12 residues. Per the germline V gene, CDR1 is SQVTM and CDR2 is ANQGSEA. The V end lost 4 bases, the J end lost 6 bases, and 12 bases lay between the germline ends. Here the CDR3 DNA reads TGCAGCGTTGGTTTTGGAATGGATGGCTACACCTTC. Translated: CSVGFGMDGYTF.

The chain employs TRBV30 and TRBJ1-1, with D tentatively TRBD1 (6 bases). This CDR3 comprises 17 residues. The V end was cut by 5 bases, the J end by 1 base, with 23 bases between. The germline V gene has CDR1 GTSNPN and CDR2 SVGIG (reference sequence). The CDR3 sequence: CAWRPWGQRGGNTEAFF. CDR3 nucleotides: TGTGCCTGGCGCCCATGGGGCCAGAGAGGGGGGAACACTGAAGCTTTCTTT.

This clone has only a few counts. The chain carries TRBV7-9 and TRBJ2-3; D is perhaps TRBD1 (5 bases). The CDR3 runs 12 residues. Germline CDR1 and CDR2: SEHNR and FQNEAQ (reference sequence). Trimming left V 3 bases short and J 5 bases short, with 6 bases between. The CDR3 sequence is CASSFQGDTQYF. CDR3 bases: TGTGCCAGCAGCTTTCAGGGAGATACGCAGTATTTT.

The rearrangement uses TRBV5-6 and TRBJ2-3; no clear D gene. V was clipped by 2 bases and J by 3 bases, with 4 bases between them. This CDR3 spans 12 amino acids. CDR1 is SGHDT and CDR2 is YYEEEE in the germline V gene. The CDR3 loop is CASSFTTDTQYF. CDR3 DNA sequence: TGTGCCAGCAGCTTCACGACAGATACGCAGTATTTT.

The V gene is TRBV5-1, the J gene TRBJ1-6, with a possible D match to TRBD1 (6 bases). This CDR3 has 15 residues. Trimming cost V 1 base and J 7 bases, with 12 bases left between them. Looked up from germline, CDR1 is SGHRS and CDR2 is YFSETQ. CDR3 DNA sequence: TGCGCCAGCAGCTTGTCAACAGGGTCAAATTCACCCCTCCACTTT. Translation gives CASSLSTGSNSPLHF.

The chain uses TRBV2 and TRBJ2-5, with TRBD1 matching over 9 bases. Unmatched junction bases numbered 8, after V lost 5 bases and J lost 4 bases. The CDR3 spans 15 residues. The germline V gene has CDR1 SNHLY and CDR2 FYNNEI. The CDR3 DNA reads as TGTGCCAGCAGTACAGGGGGCGGAGGTGGAGAGACCCAGTACTTC. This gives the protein CASSTGGGGGETQYF.

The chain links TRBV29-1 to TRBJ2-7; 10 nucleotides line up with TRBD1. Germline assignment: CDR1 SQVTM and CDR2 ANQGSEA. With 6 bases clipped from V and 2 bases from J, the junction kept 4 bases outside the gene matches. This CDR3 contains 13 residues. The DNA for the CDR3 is TGCAGCGTCAAGACAGGGGGCCCCTACGAGCAGTACTTC. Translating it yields CSVKTGGPYEQYF.

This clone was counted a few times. The CDR3, as DNA: TGCAGCGTTGAGGGGAAAGTGAACACTGAAGCTTTCTTT. Translated: CSVEGKVNTEAFF. V is TRBV29-1 and J is TRBJ1-1; D is unclear. V gave up 3 bases and J gave up 0 bases, with 8 bases separating them. CDR3 size: 13 residues. Per the germline V gene, CDR1 is SQVTM and CDR2 is ANQGSEA.

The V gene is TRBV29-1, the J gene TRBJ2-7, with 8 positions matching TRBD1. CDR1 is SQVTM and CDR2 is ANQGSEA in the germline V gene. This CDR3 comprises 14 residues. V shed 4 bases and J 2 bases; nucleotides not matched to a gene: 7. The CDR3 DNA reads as TGCAGCGTTGCTATCCAGGGGGCGACCTACGAGCAGTACTTC. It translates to CSVAIQGATYEQYF.

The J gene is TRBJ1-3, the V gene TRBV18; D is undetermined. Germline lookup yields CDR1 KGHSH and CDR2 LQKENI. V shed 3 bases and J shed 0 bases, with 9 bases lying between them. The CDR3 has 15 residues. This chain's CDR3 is CASSPLMSSGNTIYF. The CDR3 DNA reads TGTGCCAGCTCACCGCTGATGAGCTCTGGAAACACCATATATTTT. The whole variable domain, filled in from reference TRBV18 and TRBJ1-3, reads NAGVMQNPRHLVRRRGQEARLRCSPMKGHSHVYWYRQLPEEGLKFMVYLQKENIIDESGMPKERFSAEFPKEGPSILRIQQVVRGDSAAYFCASSPLMSSGNTIYFGEGSWLTVV.

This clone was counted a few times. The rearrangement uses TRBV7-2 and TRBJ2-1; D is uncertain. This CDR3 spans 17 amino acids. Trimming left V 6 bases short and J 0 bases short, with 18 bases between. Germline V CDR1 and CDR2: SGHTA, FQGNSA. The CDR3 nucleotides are TGTGCCAGCAGTTTCGCCCTCATCACTTACTCCTACAATGAGCAGTTCTTC. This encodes CASSFALITYSYNEQFF. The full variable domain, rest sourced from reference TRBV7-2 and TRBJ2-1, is GAGVSQSPSNKVTEKGKDVELRCDPISGHTALYWYRQSLGQGLEFLIYFQGNSAPDKSGLPSDRFSAERTGGSVSTLTIQRTQQEDSAVYLCASSFALITYSYNEQFFGPGTRLTVL.

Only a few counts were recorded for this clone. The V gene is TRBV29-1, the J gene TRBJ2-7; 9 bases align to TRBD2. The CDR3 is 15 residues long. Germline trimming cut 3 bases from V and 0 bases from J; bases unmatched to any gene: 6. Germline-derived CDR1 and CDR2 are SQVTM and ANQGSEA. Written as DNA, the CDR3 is TGCAGCGTTGAGCTAGCGGGATCCACCTCCTACGAGCAGTACTTC. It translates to CSVELAGSTSYEQYF.

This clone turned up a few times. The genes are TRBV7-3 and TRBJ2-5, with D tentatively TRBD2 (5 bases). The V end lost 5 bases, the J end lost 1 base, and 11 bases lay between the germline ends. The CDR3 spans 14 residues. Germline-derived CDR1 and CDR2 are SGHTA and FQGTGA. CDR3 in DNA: TGTGCCAGCAGCCCCGGTGGAGGCCAAGAGACCCAGTACTTC. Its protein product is CASSPGGGQETQYF.

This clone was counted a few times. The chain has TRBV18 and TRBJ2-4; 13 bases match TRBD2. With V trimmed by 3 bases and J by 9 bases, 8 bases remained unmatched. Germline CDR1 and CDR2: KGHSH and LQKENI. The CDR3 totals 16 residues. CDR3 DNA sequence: TGTGCCAGCTCACCTGGGACTAGCGGGGATGGCTTCATTCAGTACTTC. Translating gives CASSPGTSGDGFIQYF. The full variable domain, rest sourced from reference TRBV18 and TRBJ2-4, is NAGVMQNPRHLVRRRGQEARLRCSPMKGHSHVYWYRQLPEEGLKFMVYLQKENIIDESGMPKERFSAEFPKEGPSILRIQQVVRGDSAAYFCASSPGTSGDGFIQYFGAGTRLSVL.

CDR3 in DNA: TGTGCCAGCAGACAATCCTACGAGCAGTACTTC. It translates to CASRQSYEQYF. The V gene is TRBV25-1, the J gene TRBJ2-7; D gene uncertain. The CDR3 spans 11 residues. Trimming cost V 6 bases and J 1 base, with 4 bases left between them. Germline assignment: CDR1 MGHDK and CDR2 SYGVNS.

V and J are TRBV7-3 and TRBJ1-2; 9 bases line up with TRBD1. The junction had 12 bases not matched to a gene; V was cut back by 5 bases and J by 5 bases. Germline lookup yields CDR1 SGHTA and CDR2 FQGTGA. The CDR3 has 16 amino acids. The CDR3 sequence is CASSPSRDRASYGYTF. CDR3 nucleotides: TGTGCCAGCAGCCCGTCCCGGGACAGGGCCTCGTATGGCTACACCTTC.

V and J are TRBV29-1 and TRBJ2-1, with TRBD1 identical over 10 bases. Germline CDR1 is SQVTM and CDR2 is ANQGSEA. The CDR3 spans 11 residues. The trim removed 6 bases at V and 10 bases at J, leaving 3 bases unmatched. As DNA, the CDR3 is TGCAGCGTCGGACAGGGGGGAGAGCAGTTCTTC. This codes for CSVGQGGEQFF.